The 21 T cell receptor beta chains below come from one sample, sequenced in a study of T cell changes during pregnancy in multiple sclerosis. Produced via immunoSEQ multiplex PCR; TCRdb's table is partial and in-frame only. The sample records about 71,000 clones, roughly nine tenths being singletons. The source was peripheral blood, collected in the third trimester of pregnancy. The receptors were sampled from a female donor with multiple sclerosis, enrolled in a pregnancy study.

The rearrangement uses TRBV10-3 and TRBJ2-5; TRBD1 is a possible D gene (6 bases). This CDR3 is built from 14 residues. CDR1 and CDR2 (germline): ENHRY, SYGVKD. The V end was cut by 4 bases, the J end by 2 bases, with 11 bases between. CDR3 sequence: CAISAQDRQETQYF. As DNA, the CDR3 is TGTGCCATCAGTGCCCAGGACAGACAAGAGACCCAGTACTTC.

The J gene is TRBJ2-2, the V gene TRBV6-1, with TRBD1 as a possible D gene (5 bases). The length of the CDR3 is 13 residues. The V end lost 3 bases, the J end lost 5 bases, and 7 bases lay between the germline ends. Germline values: CDR1 MNHNS, CDR2 SASEGT. CDR3 in amino acids: CASSDRGTGELFF. The CDR3 nucleotides read TGTGCCAGCAGTGATAGGGGAACCGGGGAGCTGTTTTTT.

This rearrangement joins TRBV7-3 to TRBJ1-2; 7 bases are a match to TRBD1. The CDR3 is 13 residues long. CDR1 SGHTA and CDR2 FQGTGA come from the germline V gene. J gave up 4 bases and V 5 bases, and 4 bases lay outside the gene matches. This CDR3 is CASSPTGPYGYTF. The CDR3 DNA is TGTGCCAGCAGCCCGACAGGGCCCTATGGCTACACCTTC.

The chain combines TRBV28 with TRBJ2-5; 9 bases agree with TRBD1. The CDR3 is 15 residues long. Germline V gene sequence: CDR1 MDHEN, CDR2 SYDVKM. Trimming took 5 bases from V and 1 from J; bases not matched to a gene: 5. This CDR3 is CASSAGTGTQETQYF. As DNA, the CDR3 is TGTGCCAGCAGTGCCGGGACAGGGACCCAAGAGACCCAGTACTTC.

This chain joins TRBV19 and TRBJ1-5, with 7 nucleotides matching TRBD1. The germline V gene encodes CDR1 LNHDA and CDR2 SQIVND (reference sequence). There are 15 residues in the CDR3. With 10 bases clipped from V and 0 bases from J, the junction kept 9 bases outside the gene matches. CDR3 amino acids: CATLDRPYSNQPQHF. The DNA for the CDR3 is TGTGCCACCTTGGACAGGCCCTATAGCAATCAGCCCCAGCATTTT. The variable domain in full, with the rest retrieved from reference TRBV19 and TRBJ1-5, is DGGITQSPKYLFRKEGQNVTLSCEQNLNHDAMYWYRQDPGQGLRLIYYSQIVNDFQKGDIAEGYSVSREKKESFPLTVTSAQKNPTAFYLCATLDRPYSNQPQHFGDGTRLSIL.

This chain connects TRBV19 to TRBJ2-2, with D uncertain. Trimming took off 4 bases at V and 8 bases at J, with 14 bases between the two ends. The CDR3 is made up of 14 amino acids. Germline V gene lookup returns CDR1 LNHDA and CDR2 SQIVND (reference sequence). The CDR3 DNA reads TGTGCCAGTAGTAGACGAACAGAGCAAGGGGAGCTGTTTTTT. Translating it yields CASSRRTEQGELFF.

The chain is built from TRBV28 and TRBJ1-5, with 7 nucleotides matching TRBD1. CDR1 is MDHEN and CDR2 is SYDVKM in the germline V gene. This CDR3 comprises 15 residues. J lost 6 bases, V lost 11 bases, and 16 bases had no gene match. CDR3: CASVTGAADGQPQHF. The CDR3 DNA follows: TGTGCCTCCGTAACAGGGGCGGCTGATGGTCAGCCCCAGCATTTT.

V gene TRBV6-5 combines with J gene TRBJ1-1; a possible D gene is TRBD1 (5 bases). Germline loops: CDR1 MNHEY, CDR2 SVGAGI. Trimming took 6 bases from V and 1 from J, leaving 12 bases between them. The CDR3 is 14 amino acids. CDR3 in DNA: TGTGCCAGCAGCCCAGGGAAGCCGAACACTGAAGCTTTCTTT. Amino acid sequence: CASSPGKPNTEAFF.

This rearrangement joins TRBV5-4 to TRBJ2-7, with D possibly matching TRBD2 (5 bases). Trimming removed 0 bases from V and 3 bases from J, with 7 bases in between. This CDR3 spans 13 amino acids. The germline V gene encodes CDR1 SGHNT and CDR2 YYREEE (reference sequence). The CDR3 coding sequence is TGTGCCAGCAGCTTGGCGGGATACTACGAGCAGTACTTC. Its translation is CASSLAGYYEQYF.

The chain employs TRBV4-2 and TRBJ2-7; perhaps TRBD2 as D (6 bases). V lost 0 bases and J 0 bases, leaving 24 bases between the germline ends. Per germline, CDR1 LGHNA and CDR2 YNFKEQ. The CDR3 has 20 amino acids. CDR3 region: CASSQDYPRGTGKLSYEQYF. The DNA of the CDR3 is TGTGCCAGCAGCCAAGATTATCCCCGGGGGACCGGCAAACTCTCCTACGAGCAGTACTTC.

The chain uses TRBV5-1 and TRBJ2-1; D call uncertain. Germline V gene data show CDR1 as SGHRS and CDR2 as YFSETQ. Trimming cost V 3 bases and J 3 bases, with 13 bases left between them. The CDR3 length is 15 residues. DNA for the CDR3: TGCGCCAGCAGCTCTCACGGAGATGGCTACAATGAGCAGTTCTTC. As protein: CASSSHGDGYNEQFF.

The rearrangement joins TRBV18 to TRBJ2-3; the D gene is possibly TRBD2 (5 bases). This CDR3 contains 12 residues. Germline CDR1 KGHSH, CDR2 LQKENI. V lost 0 bases and J lost 8, with 6 bases in between. CDR3 DNA sequence: TGTGCCAGCTCACCACCAGGGAGTACGCAGTATTTT. Translation: CASSPPGSTQYF. The full variable domain, with the rest looked up from reference TRBV18 and TRBJ2-3, is NAGVMQNPRHLVRRRGQEARLRCSPMKGHSHVYWYRQLPEEGLKFMVYLQKENIIDESGMPKERFSAEFPKEGPSILRIQQVVRGDSAAYFCASSPPGSTQYFGPGTRLTVL.

This clone was picked up one time. This chain joins TRBV7-9 and TRBJ2-7, with TRBD1 matching over 8 bases. This CDR3 contains 18 residues. Per germline, CDR1 SEHNR and CDR2 FQNEAQ (reference sequence). Trimming took 4 bases from V and 3 from J; bases not matched to a gene: 17. The CDR3 nucleotides read TGTGCCAGCAGCTCGACACTAGGACAGGGTAGGGGAAACTACGAGCAGTACTTC. Translating it yields CASSSTLGQGRGNYEQYF.

V and J are TRBV11-1 and TRBJ2-7; 8 bases are a match to TRBD1. Germline V gives CDR1 SGHAT, CDR2 FQDESV (reference sequence). Unmatched junction bases numbered 10, after V lost 5 bases and J lost 1 base. This CDR3 comprises 16 residues. CDR3 in amino acids: CASSPLRQGMSYEQYF. In DNA, the CDR3 is TGTGCCAGCAGCCCTCTGAGACAGGGGATGTCCTACGAGCAGTACTTC.

This clone was detected only once. This rearrangement joins TRBV11-3 to TRBJ2-3; TRBD2 matches at 7 bases. The ends lost 1 base at V and 4 bases at J; junction bases unmatched: 2. Germline V gene sequence: CDR1 SGHNT, CDR2 YENEEA. The CDR3 has 14 amino acids. The CDR3 spells CASSLGGRADTQYF. The CDR3 nucleotides are TGTGCCAGCAGCTTAGGGGGGAGGGCAGATACGCAGTATTTT.

The chain has TRBV9 and TRBJ2-5; D not resolved. V was cut by 0 bases and J by 5 bases, with 8 bases left in between. Germline CDR1 reads SGDLS; CDR2 reads YYNGEE. There are 13 residues in the CDR3. In nucleotides, the CDR3 is TGTGCCAGCAGCGTAGGGATGGAGGAGACCCAGTACTTC. The encoded protein is CASSVGMEETQYF.

The V call is TRBV10-1, the J call TRBJ2-7; the match to TRBD2 covers 7 bases. The CDR3 covers 15 residues. Trimming took 0 bases from V and 5 from J; bases not matched to a gene: 7. Germline assignment: CDR1 WNHNN and CDR2 SYGVQD (reference sequence). In nucleotides, the CDR3 is TGCGCCAGCAGTGAGTCACGGGAGGCAAGCAACGAGCAGTACTTC. It is translated as CASSESREASNEQYF.

As regards this clone: A read error may produce the germline difference seen at one junction end. The chain joins TRBV19 to TRBJ2-7; 8 bases line up with TRBD2. CDR1 LNHDA and CDR2 SQIVND come from the germline V gene (reference sequence). The CDR3 has 14 amino acids. The CDR3 spells CATRGGARSYDQYF. In nucleotides, the CDR3 is TGTGCCACTCGGGGGGGGGCCCGGTCCTACGATCAGTACTTC.

The rearrangement joins TRBV6-5 to TRBJ2-6; no firm D call. This CDR3 is built from 16 residues. Per germline, CDR1 MNHEY and CDR2 SVGAGI. V was trimmed by 0 bases and J by 2 bases, leaving 8 bases between them. CDR3: CASSYSSGTGANVLTF. CDR3 in DNA: TGTGCCAGCAGTTACTCGAGTGGTACTGGGGCCAACGTCCTGACTTTC.

CDR3 in DNA: TGTGCCAGCAGTGCCCGGACTAGCGGTAATATCTCCTACGAGCAGTACTTC. Translation: CASSARTSGNISYEQYF. The chain recombines TRBV28 with TRBJ2-7; 10 nucleotides agree with TRBD2. The CDR3 length is 17 residues. With V trimmed by 5 bases and J by 0 bases, 10 bases remained unmatched. The germline gives CDR1 MDHEN, CDR2 SYDVKM.

This chain uses TRBV10-3 with TRBJ1-2; 7 bases map to TRBD1. Germline CDR1 is ENHRY and CDR2 is SYGVKD. V lost 0 bases, J lost 2 bases, and 3 bases stayed unmatched. This CDR3 is 15 amino acids long. The CDR3 sequence is CAISESKGQNYGYTF. The CDR3 DNA reads TGTGCCATCAGTGAGTCCAAGGGACAGAACTATGGCTACACCTTC.